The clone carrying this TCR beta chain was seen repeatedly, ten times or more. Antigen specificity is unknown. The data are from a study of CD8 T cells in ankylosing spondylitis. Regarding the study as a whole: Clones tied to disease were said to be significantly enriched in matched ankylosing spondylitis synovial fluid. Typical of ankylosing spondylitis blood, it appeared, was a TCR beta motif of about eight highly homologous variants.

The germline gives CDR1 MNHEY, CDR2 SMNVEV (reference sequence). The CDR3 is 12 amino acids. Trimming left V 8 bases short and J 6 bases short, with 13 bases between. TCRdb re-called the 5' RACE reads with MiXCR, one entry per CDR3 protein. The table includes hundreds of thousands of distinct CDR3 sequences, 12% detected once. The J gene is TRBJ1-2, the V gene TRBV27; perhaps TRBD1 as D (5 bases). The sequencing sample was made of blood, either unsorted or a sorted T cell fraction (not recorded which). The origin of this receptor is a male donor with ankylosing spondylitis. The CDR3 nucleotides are TGTGCCAGCTCCGGGACCAGGGATGGCTACACCTTC. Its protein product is CASSGTRDGYTF.